Below, 19 T cell receptor beta chains from the same sample are listed, as sequenced in a study of blood T cell repertoires in COVID-19. Profiled with immunoSEQ multiplex PCR; TCRdb holds only in-frame clones, not every one. The table has some 200,000 clones, 85% seen once. The sample was peripheral blood. These receptors came from a woman between 70 and 85 years old with COVID-19, enrolled during active disease.

This clone has only a few counts. The gene calls are TRBV29-1 and TRBJ1-2; 7 bases align to TRBD1. Trimming cost V 3 bases and J 2 bases; bases outside gene matches: 3. The CDR3 contains 13 residues. Germline V lookup: CDR1 SQVTM, CDR2 ANQGSEA. In nucleotides, the CDR3 is TGCAGCGTTGACCCAGGGGGAAACTATGGCTACACCTTC. It encodes CSVDPGGNYGYTF.

The V and J genes are TRBV7-2 and TRBJ1-2; TRBD1 agrees at 7 bases. CDR1 SGHTA and CDR2 FQGNSA come from the germline V gene. The V gene end was trimmed by 4 bases and the J gene end by 11 bases; junction bases not matched to a gene: 4. This CDR3 is built from 11 residues. The CDR3, as DNA: TGTGCCAGCAGCTGGGGACAGATTTACACCTTC. Its translation is CASSWGQIYTF.

J is TRBJ2-1 and V is TRBV5-1; D remains ambiguous. The CDR3 is made up of 14 amino acids. CDR1 SGHRS and CDR2 YFSETQ come from the germline V gene. V lost 0 bases and J lost 9, with 13 bases in between. The chain's CDR3 is CASSLDGRNSEQFF. The DNA of the CDR3 is TGCGCCAGCAGCTTGGATGGTCGAAACAGTGAGCAGTTCTTC.

V gene TRBV7-9 combines with J gene TRBJ2-3; 7 bases line up with TRBD2. J was trimmed by 0 bases and V by 3 bases; bases with no gene match: 3. The CDR3 has 15 residues. In germline, CDR1 is SEHNR, CDR2 FQNEAQ (reference sequence). CDR3 coding DNA: TGTGCCAGCAGCTTGCTAGCGGTTAGCACAGATACGCAGTATTTT. This codes for CASSLLAVSTDTQYF. Combining the CDR3 with reference TRBV7-9 and TRBJ2-3 gives the whole variable domain DTGVSQNPRHKITKRGQNVTFRCDPISEHNRLYWYRQTLGQGPEFLTYFQNEAQLEKSRLLSDRFSAERPKGSFSTLEIQRTEQGDSAMYLCASSLLAVSTDTQYFGPGTRLTVL.

This chain joins TRBV10-3 and TRBJ2-1; D possibly corresponds to TRBD2 (6 bases). V dropped 9 bases and J dropped 0 bases, with 21 bases sitting between them. The CDR3 covers 17 residues. Germline-derived CDR1 and CDR2 are ENHRY and SYGVKD. In DNA form, the CDR3 reads TGTGCCATTACCCCGAAAGGCGGGATTAGCTCCTACAATGAGCAGTTCTTC. Translating gives CAITPKGGISSYNEQFF.

V gene TRBV11-2 combines with J gene TRBJ2-2; tentatively, D is TRBD1 (5 bases). V was cut by 1 base and J by 2 bases, with 8 bases left in between. This CDR3 has 15 residues. CDR1 is SGHAT, CDR2 FQNNGV, per germline. CDR3 bases: TGTGCCAGCAGCTTAGGACAGATTAACACCGGGGAGCTGTTTTTT. It codes for CASSLGQINTGELFF.

CDR3 amino acids: CASSQTDRAGTQYF. Written as DNA, the CDR3 is TGTGCCAGCAGCCAAACCGACAGGGCAGGGACCCAGTACTTC. This chain connects TRBV4-2 to TRBJ2-5; 7 bases line up with TRBD1. Germline lookup yields CDR1 LGHNA and CDR2 YNFKEQ. The trim removed 2 bases at V and 7 bases at J, leaving 7 bases unmatched. This CDR3 spans 14 amino acids.

In this sample, this clone turned up a few times. This chain links TRBV7-8 with TRBJ2-5; 7 bases are shared with TRBD1. Trimming took 3 bases from V and 2 from J; bases not matched to a gene: 6. Germline values: CDR1 SGHVS, CDR2 FQNEAQ. This CDR3 is built from 15 residues. The chain's CDR3 is CASSFTGVRQETQYF. DNA of the CDR3: TGTGCCAGCAGCTTTACAGGGGTCCGGCAAGAGACCCAGTACTTC.

The chain joins TRBV3-1 (or the pseudogene TRBV3-2) to TRBJ1-4; 9 bases map to TRBD1. The CDR3 extends over 15 amino acids. V lost 2 bases and J lost 8; bases outside the gene matches: 6. Germline V gene sequence: CDR1 LGHDT, CDR2 YNNKEL (reference sequence). CDR3 sequence reads: CASSQTGTGLEKLFF. The CDR3 nucleotides read TGTGCCAGCAGCCAAACCGGGACAGGGCTGGAAAAACTGTTTTTT.

J is TRBJ2-7 and V is TRBV5-1; D possibly corresponds to TRBD1 (5 bases). CDR3 length: 14 residues. Between the trimmed V and J ends, which lost 2 bases and 5 bases, there was a span of 14 bases. Per germline, CDR1 SGHRS and CDR2 YFSETQ. This chain's CDR3 is CASSLEGAENEQYF. The CDR3, as DNA: TGCGCCAGCAGCTTAGAAGGGGCGGAAAACGAGCAGTACTTC. Full variable domain (outside the CDR3, taken from reference TRBV5-1 and TRBJ2-7): KAGVTQTPRYLIKTRGQQVTLSCSPISGHRSVSWYQQTPGQGLQFLFEYFSETQRNKGNFPGRFSGRQFSNSRSEMNVSTLELGDSALYLCASSLEGAENEQYFGPGTRLTVT.

This sequence joins TRBV7-9 and TRBJ2-3; no reliable D call. The germline V gene encodes CDR1 SEHNR and CDR2 FQNEAQ (reference sequence). Trimming took off 0 bases at V and 3 bases at J, with 7 bases between the two ends. The CDR3 is 14 residues long. The CDR3 reads CASSLAARTDTQYF. The CDR3 DNA reads TGTGCCAGCAGCTTAGCAGCTAGGACAGATACGCAGTATTTT.

This chain joins TRBV5-1 and TRBJ1-1; 8 bases match TRBD1. The CDR3 covers 16 residues. The J segment lost 1 base and the V segment lost 3 bases, leaving 8 bases of the junction unmatched. Germline V gene lookup returns CDR1 SGHRS and CDR2 YFSETQ. CDR3 nucleotide sequence: TGCGCCAGCAGCTCCCAGCCGGACAGGGCGAACACTGAAGCTTTCTTT. Its protein product is CASSSQPDRANTEAFF.

Notes on this clone: The sample has other DNA sequences that encode this CDR3 too. The chain couples TRBV5-1 to TRBJ1-5; D may be TRBD1 (5 bases). The germline gives CDR1 SGHRS, CDR2 YFSETQ. This CDR3 has 14 amino acids. V shed 2 bases and J shed 7 bases, with 13 bases lying between them. The CDR3 reads CASSFGQGGQPQHF. The DNA of the CDR3 is TGCGCCAGCAGCTTCGGGCAGGGCGGCCAGCCCCAGCATTTT.

The chain employs TRBV14 and TRBJ2-7; 10 nucleotides line up with TRBD2. Trimming removed 4 bases from V and 2 bases from J; junction bases left unmatched: 8. This CDR3 has 16 amino acids. The germline V gene has CDR1 SGHDN and CDR2 FVKESK. The DNA for the CDR3 is TGTGCCAGCAGCCGAAGCGGTAGCGGGGGGACCTACGAGCAGTACTTC. Its protein is CASSRSGSGGTYEQYF.

This chain links TRBV3-1 (or the pseudogene TRBV3-2) with TRBJ1-2; no definite D call. The V gene lost 0 bases and the J gene lost 5 bases, with 10 bases spanning the gap. The germline V gene encodes CDR1 LGHDT and CDR2 YNNKEL (reference sequence). The CDR3 runs to 14 residues. In DNA form, the CDR3 reads TGTGCCAGCAGCCAAGAGGCGGTGCGGTATGGCTACACCTTC. This sequence encodes CASSQEAVRYGYTF.

The chain combines TRBV5-6 with TRBJ1-2, with 10 bases that match TRBD1. With V trimmed by 4 bases and J by 7 bases, 10 bases remained unmatched. The germline CDR1 and CDR2 sequences are SGHDT and YYEEEE. This CDR3 is 15 amino acids long. This CDR3 is CASSPIRDRGRGYTF. Here the CDR3 DNA reads TGTGCCAGCAGCCCGATCCGGGACAGGGGACGTGGCTACACCTTC.

This rearrangement joins TRBV7-2 to TRBJ1-6; a possible D gene is TRBD1 (5 bases). Germline values: CDR1 SGHTA, CDR2 FQGNSA. The V gene lost 5 bases and the J gene lost 9 bases, with 14 bases spanning the gap. This CDR3 is built from 14 residues. The CDR3, as DNA: TGTGCCAGCAGCCTACAGGACATGTTTTCACCCCTCCACTTT. Translated: CASSLQDMFSPLHF.

The rearrangement uses TRBV7-3 and TRBJ2-5; TRBD1 might be the D (7 bases). Germline V gene lookup returns CDR1 SGHTA and CDR2 FQGTGA. The CDR3 loop spans 16 amino acids. V was pared by 5 bases and J by 1 base, with 17 bases between. The CDR3 sequence is CASSAKGGQLQETQYF. CDR3 nucleotides: TGTGCCAGCAGCGCCAAGGGGGGACAGCTCCAAGAGACCCAGTACTTC.

In this sample, this clone turned up once. The DNA for the CDR3 is TGCGCCAGCAGCACGGAGGGGGCGGGAGGGACATCTAGTGAGCAGTTCTTC. Translation: CASSTEGAGGTSSEQFF. The gene calls are TRBV5-1 and TRBJ2-1, with 9 bases fitting TRBD2. The J segment lost 9 bases and the V segment lost 4 bases, leaving 17 bases of the junction unmatched. This CDR3 contains 17 residues. From germline, CDR1 is SGHRS and CDR2 YFSETQ.